This T cell receptor beta chain was sequenced in a study of early T cells in non-severe SARS-CoV-2 infection. Study context: Bulk RNA taken from unsorted whole blood was sequenced, leaving chains unpaired.

cDNA molecules, individually, were tagged with unique molecular identifiers. TCRdb independently ran MiXCR on the 5' RACE reads; one entry per CDR3 protein. Among more than 95,000 distinct CDR3 sequences listed, 11% were seen once. This CDR3 is built from 14 residues. V lost 6 bases to trimming and J lost 5 bases; unmatched junction nucleotides: 8. This clonotype was seen ten or more times. Its matching antigen is unknown. Study-wide results and caveats: In VDJdb matching, anti-spike CD8 responses were favored while private and CD4 specificities went missing.

The genes are TRBV12-3 or TRBV12-4 and TRBJ2-7; TRBD1 matches at 9 bases. This receptor was obtained from an adult who was a healthcare worker with PCR-confirmed SARS-CoV-2 infection or an uninfected control (not recorded which). This material consisted of whole blood, taken at baseline. The CDR3 protein is CASRSGTGNDEQYF. DNA for the CDR3: TGTGCCAGCAGGAGCGGGACAGGGAACGACGAGCAGTACTTC.